This passage covers 16 T cell receptor beta chains from one sample sequenced in a study of shared clonotypes between healthy human individuals. Data came from immunoSEQ multiplex PCR; TCRdb stores just in-frame clones and leaves some out. The data show fewer than 500,000 clones, about 80% seen once. Input material: PBMCs. These receptors originate from a woman in her forties in good health. Some clones in this sample may be carry-over from other donors' samples.

The V and J genes are TRBV27 and TRBJ1-2, with D possibly being TRBD1 (5 bases). V lost 3 bases and J lost 1, with 9 bases in between. The length of the CDR3 is 14 residues. Germline V CDR1 and CDR2: MNHEY, SMNVEV (reference sequence). The CDR3 region has the DNA TGTGCCAGCAGTTTTCGGGACGGTAACTATGGCTACACCTTC. As protein: CASSFRDGNYGYTF.

CDR3 DNA sequence: TGTGCCAGCAGCTTAGCGATGGGAGGACAGGGGCCGAACTATGGCTACACCTTC. Amino acids: CASSLAMGGQGPNYGYTF. This chain links TRBV7-2 with TRBJ1-2, with TRBD1 matching over 9 bases. CDR3 length: 18 residues. After removal of 0 bases from V and 2 bases from J, the junction contained 10 bases not matched to a gene. Per the germline V gene, CDR1 is SGHTA and CDR2 is FQGNSA. Complete variable domain (other parts from reference TRBV7-2 and TRBJ1-2): GAGVSQSPSNKVTEKGKDVELRCDPISGHTALYWYRQSLGQGLEFLIYFQGNSAPDKSGLPSDRFSAERTGGSVSTLTIQRTQQEDSAVYLCASSLAMGGQGPNYGYTFGSGTRLTVV.

A single count supports this clone. The chain recombines TRBV2 with TRBJ2-3; D gene uncertain. The CDR3 length is 15 residues. From germline, CDR1 is SNHLY and CDR2 FYNNEI. Trimming took 6 bases from V and 2 from J, leaving 15 bases between them. The CDR3 here is CASRRSGGPTDTQYF. CDR3 nucleotides: TGTGCCAGCAGAAGGTCTGGCGGACCCACAGATACGCAGTATTTT.

The chain joins TRBV5-8 to TRBJ2-1; 15 bases fit TRBD2. J was trimmed by 12 bases and V by 3 bases; bases with no gene match: 7. CDR3 size: 15 residues. Germline V gives CDR1 SGHTS, CDR2 YDEGEE. The DNA of the CDR3 is TGTGCCAGCAGCTCGGGACTAGCGGGAGGTTTAGGGCAGTTCTTC. This gives the protein CASSSGLAGGLGQFF.

The chain combines TRBV5-1 with TRBJ1-4; D remains ambiguous. Germline V lookup: CDR1 SGHRS, CDR2 YFSETQ. CDR3 length: 13 residues. V dropped 4 bases and J dropped 6 bases, with 10 bases sitting between them. The CDR3 nucleotides are TGCGCCAGCAGCCCCGGTCCTGATGAAAAACTGTTTTTT. Its translation is CASSPGPDEKLFF.

This clone was seen once. V gene TRBV7-9 combines with J gene TRBJ1-2, with a tentative D call TRBD1 (6 bases). V was shortened by 4 bases and J by 7 bases, with 25 bases between the two germline ends. CDR3 length equals 17 residues. Germline values: CDR1 SEHNR, CDR2 FQNEAQ (reference sequence). The CDR3 nucleotides are TGTGCCAGCAGCTCAAGTGTTAACAGGGCGGGAACAGGTGGCTACACCTTC. Translating it yields CASSSSVNRAGTGGYTF.

The chain has TRBV5-1 and TRBJ1-3; TRBD1 is a possible D gene (6 bases). Germline lookup yields CDR1 SGHRS and CDR2 YFSETQ. The CDR3 totals 16 residues. Trimming took 5 bases from V and 2 from J, leaving 17 bases between them. CDR3 residues: CASRPSPGAAGNTIYF. In nucleotides, the CDR3 is TGCGCCAGCAGACCGAGCCCGGGGGCGGCTGGAAACACCATATATTTT.

The chain recombines TRBV7-2 with TRBJ2-7; the match to TRBD2 covers 9 bases. Per germline, CDR1 SGHTA and CDR2 FQGNSA. The CDR3 spans 13 residues. The ends lost 5 bases at V and 9 bases at J; junction bases unmatched: 8. The CDR3 DNA is TGTGCCAGCAGCCGCAATAGCGGGAGTCTGCAGTACTTC. It codes for CASSRNSGSLQYF.

The chain uses TRBV14 and TRBJ2-7; TRBD2 is a possible D gene (5 bases). CDR3 length: 16 amino acids. Trimming removed 0 bases at V and 3 bases at J, with 15 bases between. Germline assignment: CDR1 SGHDN and CDR2 FVKESK. The DNA of the CDR3 is TGTGCCAGCAGCCAAGATTCAAGGATGGGAGACTACGAGCAGTACTTC. The encoded protein is CASSQDSRMGDYEQYF.

V and J are TRBV7-9 and TRBJ2-6; 10 bases are shared with TRBD1. Germline lookup yields CDR1 SEHNR and CDR2 FQNEAQ (reference sequence). The CDR3 runs 17 residues. V shed 6 bases, J shed 1 base, and the junction held 6 bases outside the gene matches. In DNA form, the CDR3 reads TGTGCCAGCAGTCCGACAGGGGGCAGGTCTGGGGCCAACGTCCTGACTTTC. Translating gives CASSPTGGRSGANVLTF.

In regard to this clone: In the same sample, other DNA sequences code for this CDR3. The chain combines TRBV20-1 with TRBJ1-2; D might be TRBD1 (5 bases). Looked up from germline, CDR1 is DFQATT and CDR2 is SNEGSKA (reference sequence). The CDR3 consists of 11 residues. The CDR3 nucleotides are TGCAGGACCCAACGGGGGGACGGCTACACCTTC. This sequence encodes CRTQRGDGYTF.

The chain is built from TRBV2 and TRBJ2-7; no definite D call. V shed 5 bases and J shed 5 bases, with 10 bases lying between them. Germline CDR1 reads SNHLY; CDR2 reads FYNNEI. The CDR3 extends over 12 amino acids. CDR3 nucleotides: TGTGCCAGCAGTCTAGGGTTTGACGAGCAGTACTTC. Translation: CASSLGFDEQYF.

This chain joins TRBV7-8 and TRBJ1-3, with D perhaps TRBD1 (6 bases). Between the trimmed V and J ends, which lost 2 bases and 8 bases, there was a span of 13 bases. The CDR3 contains 14 residues. Germline-derived CDR1 and CDR2 are SGHVS and FQNEAQ. The CDR3 DNA is TGTGCCAGCAGCTTATCCGGCAGGGGATACACCATATATTTT. Residues: CASSLSGRGYTIYF.

The rearrangement joins TRBV27 to TRBJ2-1; 13 nucleotides agree with TRBD2. Germline loops: CDR1 MNHEY, CDR2 SMNVEV (reference sequence). V lost 4 bases to trimming and J lost 7 bases; unmatched junction nucleotides: 7. This CDR3 contains 16 residues. CDR3 bases: TGTGCCAGCAGTTCCCCCGGGACTAGCGGGAAGAATGAGCAGTTCTTC. It codes for CASSSPGTSGKNEQFF.

In its sample, this clone was seen a few times. The CDR3 loop reads CASSLGIGDTQYF. DNA of the CDR3: TGTGCCAGCAGCTTAGGCATAGGGGATACGCAGTATTTT. The gene calls are TRBV11-3 and TRBJ2-3; no clear D. Germline CDR1 reads SGHNT; CDR2 reads YENEEA. The V gene lost 1 base and the J gene lost 6 bases, with 8 bases spanning the gap. The CDR3 is 13 amino acids.

This clone was observed a handful of times. The V and J genes are TRBV2 and TRBJ1-1; D remains unclear. Germline-derived CDR1 and CDR2 are SNHLY and FYNNEI. The CDR3 has 14 residues. Trimming left V 8 bases short and J 1 base short, with 14 bases between. For the CDR3, the DNA is TGTGCCAGCGGTAGGATGACGTCGAACACTGAAGCTTTCTTT. This sequence encodes CASGRMTSNTEAFF.